This is a list of T cell receptor beta chains from one sample in a study of a mutant IDH1 vaccine in newly diagnosed glioma. The repertoire was sequenced with immunoSEQ multiplex PCR; TCRdb's copy has only in-frame clones and lacks some. In the table there are tens of thousands of clones, about 80% of which are singletons. These receptors' antigens are unknown. The source was PBMCs, collected from a glioma patient whose treatment included an IDH1 peptide vaccine. These TCRs come from a man aged 45-65 years with glioma. Each CDR3 is given with its conserved first and last residue. A D gene is named only where the DNA matches it firmly. Where a row states a size, it is once, few, many or the class of an expanded clone; other rows omit it.

j_call: TRBJ1-5
v_call: TRBV30
d_call: TRBD1
clone_size: .
cdr3_aa: CAWSGQGGEQPQHF
cdr3_nt: TGTGCCTGGAGTGGACAGGGCGGGGAGCAGCCCCAGCATTTT

j_call: TRBJ1-5
v_call: TRBV18
d_call: .
clone_size: .
cdr3_aa: CASSGWGPNQPQHF
cdr3_nt: TGTGCCAGCTCAGGGTGGGGTCCGAATCAGCCCCAGCATTTT

j_call: TRBJ1-1
v_call: TRBV10-3
d_call: .
clone_size: .
cdr3_aa: CAISAEAVEAFF
cdr3_nt: TGTGCCATCAGTGCTGAAGCAGTTGAAGCTTTCTTT

j_call: TRBJ2-7
v_call: TRBV6-5
d_call: .
clone_size: .
cdr3_aa: CASGTSSPYEQYF
cdr3_nt: TGTGCCAGCGGGACGAGCTCCCCCTACGAGCAGTACTTC

j_call: TRBJ2-3
v_call: TRBV20-1
d_call: .
clone_size: .
cdr3_aa: CSAGRDTQYF
cdr3_nt: TGCAGTGCTGGGAGGGATACGCAGTATTTT

j_call: TRBJ1-1
v_call: TRBV6-1
d_call: .
clone_size: .
cdr3_aa: CASSEGGRFMNTEAFF
cdr3_nt: TGTGCCAGCAGTGAGGGGGGCCGATTTATGAACACTGAAGCTTTCTTT

j_call: TRBJ2-7
v_call: TRBV5-1
d_call: .
clone_size: .
cdr3_aa: CASSLETPLYEQYF
cdr3_nt: TGCGCCAGCAGCTTGGAGACACCCCTCTACGAGCAGTACTTC

j_call: TRBJ1-1
v_call: TRBV5-5
d_call: TRBD1
clone_size: .
cdr3_aa: CASSLTGDGEAFF
cdr3_nt: TGTGCCAGCAGCTTAACAGGGGACGGCGAAGCTTTCTTT

j_call: TRBJ1-1
v_call: TRBV10-1
d_call: TRBD1
clone_size: .
cdr3_aa: CASRDRMSYTEAFF
cdr3_nt: TGCGCCAGCAGGGACAGGATGTCATACACTGAAGCTTTCTTT

j_call: TRBJ2-3
v_call: TRBV30
d_call: .
clone_size: .
cdr3_aa: CAWRKGTSTDTQYF
cdr3_nt: TGTGCCTGGAGAAAGGGAACTAGCACAGATACGCAGTATTTT

j_call: TRBJ1-4
v_call: TRBV4-2
d_call: .
clone_size: .
cdr3_aa: CASSQVGGATNEKLFF
cdr3_nt: TGTGCCAGCAGCCAAGTAGGGGGGGCAACTAATGAAAAACTGTTTTTT

j_call: TRBJ1-1
v_call: TRBV7-9
d_call: .
clone_size: .
cdr3_aa: CASKRFSGRGVFAEAFF
cdr3_nt: TGTGCCAGCAAAAGGTTCTCGGGGAGGGGGGTTTTTGCTGAAGCTTTCTTT

j_call: TRBJ1-1
v_call: TRBV15
d_call: .
clone_size: .
cdr3_aa: CATSRDPRRPFF
cdr3_nt: TGTGCCACCAGCAGAGATCCCCGACGGCCTTTCTTT

j_call: TRBJ2-1
v_call: TRBV2
d_call: .
clone_size: .
cdr3_aa: CASKEDGSSYNEQFF
cdr3_nt: TGTGCCAGCAAGGAAGACGGGAGCTCCTACAATGAGCAGTTCTTC

j_call: TRBJ1-3
v_call: TRBV7-6
d_call: .
clone_size: .
cdr3_aa: CASSLGIPGGSGNTIYF
cdr3_nt: TGTGCCAGCAGCTTAGGCATCCCAGGCGGCTCTGGAAACACCATATATTTT

j_call: TRBJ2-7
v_call: TRBV28
d_call: TRBD2
clone_size: .
cdr3_aa: CASSLSGGPYSSYEQYF
cdr3_nt: TGTGCCAGCAGTTTAAGCGGGGGCCCTTACAGCTCCTACGAGCAGTACTTC

j_call: TRBJ1-2
v_call: TRBV5-4
d_call: TRBD1
clone_size: once
cdr3_aa: CASSPWTGGNAGYTF
cdr3_nt: TGTGCCAGCAGCCCTTGGACAGGGGGGAATGCTGGCTACACCTTC

j_call: TRBJ1-2
v_call: TRBV19
d_call: .
clone_size: .
cdr3_aa: CASSIDRQVGYTF
cdr3_nt: TGTGCCAGTAGTATAGATCGGCAAGTCGGCTACACCTTC

j_call: TRBJ1-2
v_call: TRBV28
d_call: .
clone_size: .
cdr3_aa: CASSPKFILVEDYGYTF
cdr3_nt: TGTGCCAGCAGCCCGAAGTTTATTTTGGTAGAAGACTATGGCTACACCTTC

j_call: TRBJ2-7
v_call: TRBV14
d_call: TRBD1
clone_size: .
cdr3_aa: CASSQGQGLSYEQYF
cdr3_nt: TGTGCCAGCAGCCAAGGACAGGGCCTTTCCTACGAGCAGTACTTC

j_call: TRBJ2-1
v_call: TRBV18
d_call: .
clone_size: .
cdr3_aa: CASSLLGGPRSNEQFF
cdr3_nt: TGTGCCAGCTCACTACTGGGCGGACCTAGGTCGAATGAGCAGTTCTTC

j_call: TRBJ2-1
v_call: TRBV7-8
d_call: TRBD1
clone_size: .
cdr3_aa: CASSYPGQGNNEQFF
cdr3_nt: TGTGCCAGCAGCTACCCGGGACAGGGGAACAATGAGCAGTTCTTC

j_call: TRBJ2-1
v_call: TRBV5-1
d_call: .
clone_size: .
cdr3_aa: CASSRRDRSYNEQFF
cdr3_nt: TGCGCCAGCAGCCGGCGGGACCGTTCCTACAATGAGCAGTTCTTC

j_call: TRBJ2-7
v_call: TRBV4-2
d_call: TRBD1
clone_size: .
cdr3_aa: CASSQDPGTGFNEQYF
cdr3_nt: TGTGCCAGCAGCCAAGATCCCGGGACAGGGTTCAACGAGCAGTACTTC

j_call: TRBJ2-7
v_call: TRBV14
d_call: .
clone_size: .
cdr3_aa: CASSQEFEYEQYF
cdr3_nt: TGTGCCAGCAGCCAAGAGTTCGAATACGAGCAGTACTTC

j_call: TRBJ2-7
v_call: TRBV6-6
d_call: TRBD1
clone_size: .
cdr3_aa: CAMGTSGTGRIHEQYF
cdr3_nt: TGTGCCATGGGCACATCCGGGACAGGTCGAATCCACGAGCAGTACTTC

j_call: TRBJ2-1
v_call: TRBV27
d_call: TRBD1
clone_size: few
cdr3_aa: CASRGQAYNEQFF
cdr3_nt: TGTGCCAGCAGGGGACAGGCCTACAATGAGCAGTTCTTC

j_call: TRBJ2-7
v_call: TRBV30
d_call: .
clone_size: .
cdr3_aa: CAWSVGIVEQYF
cdr3_nt: TGTGCCTGGAGTGTAGGTATCGTCGAGCAGTACTTC

j_call: TRBJ1-2
v_call: TRBV19
d_call: .
clone_size: .
cdr3_aa: CASTGDSYGYTF
cdr3_nt: TGTGCCAGTACCGGAGACAGCTATGGCTACACCTTC

j_call: TRBJ2-7
v_call: TRBV5-1
d_call: .
clone_size: few
cdr3_aa: CASSLEGTASYEQYF
cdr3_nt: TGCGCCAGCAGCCTGGAGGGGACAGCCTCCTACGAGCAGTACTTC

j_call: TRBJ2-1
v_call: TRBV7-3
d_call: .
clone_size: once
cdr3_aa: CASSLGVSSYNEQFF
cdr3_nt: TGTGCCAGCAGCTTAGGGGTCAGCTCCTACAATGAGCAGTTCTTC

j_call: TRBJ2-2
v_call: TRBV6-6
d_call: .
clone_size: .
cdr3_aa: CASSYSAEGHTGELFF
cdr3_nt: TGTGCCAGCAGTTACTCGGCAGAAGGACATACCGGGGAGCTGTTTTTT

j_call: TRBJ1-3
v_call: TRBV7-2
d_call: .
clone_size: .
cdr3_aa: CASSHQTGPSGNTIYF
cdr3_nt: TGTGCCAGCAGCCATCAGACAGGCCCTTCTGGAAACACCATATATTTT

j_call: TRBJ2-1
v_call: TRBV5-1
d_call: .
clone_size: .
cdr3_aa: CASSDLRGNEQFF
cdr3_nt: TGCGCCAGCAGCGACCTTCGGGGAAATGAGCAGTTCTTC

j_call: TRBJ2-1
v_call: TRBV2
d_call: .
clone_size: .
cdr3_aa: CASKPNLLSSYNEQFF
cdr3_nt: TGTGCCAGCAAGCCCAACCTCCTAAGCTCCTACAATGAGCAGTTCTTC

j_call: TRBJ1-1
v_call: TRBV7-2
d_call: .
clone_size: .
cdr3_aa: CASTPPYRNTEAFF
cdr3_nt: TGTGCCAGCACCCCGCCCTACCGGAACACTGAAGCTTTCTTT

j_call: TRBJ1-5
v_call: TRBV4-1
d_call: .
clone_size: .
cdr3_aa: CASSLGLRGPNQPQHF
cdr3_nt: TGCGCCAGCAGCCTCGGGTTGAGAGGCCCCAATCAGCCCCAGCATTTT

j_call: TRBJ1-2
v_call: TRBV9
d_call: .
clone_size: .
cdr3_aa: CASSTSTRGDYGYTF
cdr3_nt: TGTGCCAGCAGCACCTCGACCCGGGGGGACTATGGCTACACCTTC

j_call: TRBJ1-2
v_call: TRBV7-2
d_call: .
clone_size: once
cdr3_aa: CASSPDGGVYGYTF
cdr3_nt: TGTGCCAGCAGCCCGGATGGGGGCGTCTATGGCTACACCTTC

j_call: TRBJ2-1
v_call: TRBV7-8
d_call: .
clone_size: .
cdr3_aa: CASSLGGARDEQFF
cdr3_nt: TGTGCCAGCAGCTTAGGTGGGGCCCGCGATGAGCAGTTCTTC

j_call: TRBJ1-1
v_call: TRBV25-1
d_call: .
clone_size: .
cdr3_aa: CASSPPGASTEAFF
cdr3_nt: TGTGCCAGCAGCCCTCCGGGGGCGAGCACTGAAGCTTTCTTT

j_call: TRBJ1-2
v_call: TRBV25-1
d_call: .
clone_size: .
cdr3_aa: CASSERASNYGYTF
cdr3_nt: TGTGCCAGCAGTGAAAGGGCTTCTAACTATGGCTACACCTTC

j_call: TRBJ1-1
v_call: TRBV19
d_call: .
clone_size: .
cdr3_aa: CASSFGDGNTEAFF
cdr3_nt: TGTGCCAGTAGTTTCGGAGACGGGAACACTGAAGCTTTCTTT

j_call: TRBJ1-1
v_call: TRBV28
d_call: .
clone_size: .
cdr3_aa: CASSFSTGSAFF
cdr3_nt: TGTGCCAGCAGTTTCTCAACAGGGAGCGCTTTCTTT

j_call: TRBJ2-7
v_call: TRBV5-6
d_call: .
clone_size: .
cdr3_aa: CASSLASFREQYF
cdr3_nt: TGTGCCAGCAGCTTGGCCTCCTTCAGAGAGCAGTACTTC

j_call: TRBJ2-1
v_call: TRBV29-1
d_call: TRBD1
clone_size: .
cdr3_aa: CSVPRDSSYEQFF
cdr3_nt: TGCAGCGTTCCTCGGGACAGTTCTTATGAGCAGTTCTTC

j_call: TRBJ1-5
v_call: TRBV19
d_call: TRBD1
clone_size: few
cdr3_aa: CASNTRTGGSYSNQPQHF
cdr3_nt: TGTGCCAGTAACACCCGGACAGGGGGCTCATATAGCAATCAGCCCCAGCATTTT

j_call: TRBJ2-3
v_call: TRBV19
d_call: .
clone_size: .
cdr3_aa: CASSIGPSITQEYF
cdr3_nt: TGTGCCAGTAGTATAGGGCCTTCCATCACACAGGAGTATTTT

j_call: TRBJ1-2
v_call: TRBV5-1
d_call: .
clone_size: .
cdr3_aa: CASKVSGSANYGYTF
cdr3_nt: TGCGCCAGCAAAGTTTCTGGCTCCGCGAACTATGGCTACACCTTC

j_call: TRBJ2-7
v_call: TRBV11-2
d_call: .
clone_size: once
cdr3_aa: CASSLEGGLSYEQYF
cdr3_nt: TGTGCCAGCAGCTTGGAGGGGGGCCTTTCCTACGAGCAGTACTTC

j_call: TRBJ2-1
v_call: TRBV7-3
d_call: TRBD2
clone_size: .
cdr3_aa: CASSSGGTSYNEQFF
cdr3_nt: TGTGCCAGCAGCTCCGGGGGGACCTCCTACAATGAGCAGTTCTTC

j_call: TRBJ2-7
v_call: TRBV7-9
d_call: TRBD2
clone_size: .
cdr3_aa: CASSSTSGGTYEQYF
cdr3_nt: TGTGCCAGCAGTTCTACTAGCGGGGGAACCTACGAGCAGTACTTC

j_call: TRBJ2-1
v_call: TRBV9
d_call: TRBD2
clone_size: .
cdr3_aa: CASSPRVRGGANEQFF
cdr3_nt: TGTGCCAGCAGCCCCCGAGTGCGCGGGGGGGCCAACGAGCAGTTCTTC

j_call: TRBJ1-1
v_call: TRBV18
d_call: TRBD1
clone_size: .
cdr3_aa: CASSAETGANTEAFF
cdr3_nt: TGTGCCAGCTCCGCGGAGACAGGGGCGAACACTGAAGCTTTCTTT

j_call: TRBJ2-7
v_call: TRBV25-1
d_call: TRBD1
clone_size: .
cdr3_aa: CASSPRTGYEQYF
cdr3_nt: TGTGCCAGCAGTCCCCGGACAGGGTACGAGCAGTACTTC

j_call: TRBJ1-4
v_call: TRBV19
d_call: .
clone_size: .
cdr3_aa: CASSIGAGREKLFF
cdr3_nt: TGTGCCAGTAGTATTGGGGCAGGGCGTGAAAAACTGTTTTTT

j_call: TRBJ2-6
v_call: TRBV19
d_call: .
clone_size: .
cdr3_aa: CASSIRRGSGANVLTF
cdr3_nt: TGTGCCAGTAGTATACGTCGGGGGTCTGGGGCCAACGTCCTGACTTTC

j_call: TRBJ1-5
v_call: TRBV7-9
d_call: .
clone_size: .
cdr3_aa: CASSQDGNQPQHF
cdr3_nt: TGTGCCAGCAGCCAGGACGGAAATCAGCCCCAGCATTTT

j_call: TRBJ1-2
v_call: TRBV19
d_call: TRBD1
clone_size: .
cdr3_aa: CASTPGATGGNYGYTF
cdr3_nt: TGTGCCAGTACCCCAGGTGCGACAGGGGGTAACTATGGCTACACCTTC